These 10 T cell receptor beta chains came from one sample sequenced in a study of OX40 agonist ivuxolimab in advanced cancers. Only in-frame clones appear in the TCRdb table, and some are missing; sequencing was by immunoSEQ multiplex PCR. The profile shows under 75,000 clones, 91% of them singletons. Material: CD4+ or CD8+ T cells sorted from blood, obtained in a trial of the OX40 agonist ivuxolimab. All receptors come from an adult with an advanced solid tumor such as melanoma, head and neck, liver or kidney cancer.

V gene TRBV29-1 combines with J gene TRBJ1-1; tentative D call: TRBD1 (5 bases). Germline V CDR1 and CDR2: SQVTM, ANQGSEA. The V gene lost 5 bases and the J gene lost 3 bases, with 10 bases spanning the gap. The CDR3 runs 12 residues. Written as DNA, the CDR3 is TGCAGCGTTATTGGGGGGGACACTGAAGCTTTCTTT. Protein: CSVIGGDTEAFF.

This CDR3 is CASSPWDGGVRTDTQYF. The CDR3 bases are TGTGCCAGCAGTCCCTGGGACGGGGGCGTCCGCACAGATACGCAGTATTTT. This sequence joins TRBV7-6 and TRBJ2-3; D may match TRBD1 or TRBD2 (6 bases each). This CDR3 has 17 residues. CDR1 SGHVS and CDR2 FNYEAQ come from the germline V gene. The germline V and J ends were trimmed by 6 bases and 1 base, with 20 bases remaining between them.

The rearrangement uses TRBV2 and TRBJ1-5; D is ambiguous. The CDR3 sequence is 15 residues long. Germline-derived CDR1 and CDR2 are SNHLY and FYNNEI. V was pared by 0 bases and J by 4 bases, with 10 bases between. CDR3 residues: CASSEAPMGNQPQHF. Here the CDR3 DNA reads TGTGCCAGCAGTGAAGCGCCTATGGGGAATCAGCCCCAGCATTTT.

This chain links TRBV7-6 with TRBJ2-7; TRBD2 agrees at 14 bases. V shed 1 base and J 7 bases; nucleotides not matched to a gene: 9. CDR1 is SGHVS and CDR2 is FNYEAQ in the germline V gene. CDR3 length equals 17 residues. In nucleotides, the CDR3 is TGTGCCAGCAGCTTAGAGGGGGGACTAGCGGGAGTCAGGGAGCAGTACTTC. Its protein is CASSLEGGLAGVREQYF. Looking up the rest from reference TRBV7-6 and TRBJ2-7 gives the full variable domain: GAGVSQSPRYKVTKRGQDVALRCDPISGHVSLYWYRQALGQGPEFLTYFNYEAQQDKSGLPNDRFSAERPEGSISTLTIQRTEQRDSAMYRCASSLEGGLAGVREQYFGPGTRLTVT.

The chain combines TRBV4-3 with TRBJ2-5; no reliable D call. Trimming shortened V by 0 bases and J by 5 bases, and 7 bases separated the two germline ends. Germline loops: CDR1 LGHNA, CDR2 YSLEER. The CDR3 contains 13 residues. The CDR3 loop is CASSQDSGETQYF. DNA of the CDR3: TGCGCCAGCAGCCAAGACAGTGGTGAGACCCAGTACTTC.

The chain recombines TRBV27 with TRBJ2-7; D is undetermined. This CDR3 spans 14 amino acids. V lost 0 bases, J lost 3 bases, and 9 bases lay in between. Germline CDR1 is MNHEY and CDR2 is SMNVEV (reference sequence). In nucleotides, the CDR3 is TGTGCCAGCAGTTTATCCAACACGGTCTACGAGCAGTACTTC. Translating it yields CASSLSNTVYEQYF.

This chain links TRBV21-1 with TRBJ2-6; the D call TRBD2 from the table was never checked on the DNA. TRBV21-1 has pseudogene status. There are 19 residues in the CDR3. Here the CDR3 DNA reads TGTGCCAGCAGCAATCGCGGTAGGGAGGGAATCTCTGGGGCCAACGTCCTGACTTTC. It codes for CASSNRGREGISGANVLTF.

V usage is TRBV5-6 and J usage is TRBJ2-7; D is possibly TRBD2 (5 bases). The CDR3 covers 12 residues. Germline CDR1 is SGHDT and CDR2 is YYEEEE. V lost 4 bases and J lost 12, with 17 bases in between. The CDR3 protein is CASSQRVGLVYF. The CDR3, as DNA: TGTGCCAGCAGCCAGAGGGTAGGACTTGTGTACTTC.

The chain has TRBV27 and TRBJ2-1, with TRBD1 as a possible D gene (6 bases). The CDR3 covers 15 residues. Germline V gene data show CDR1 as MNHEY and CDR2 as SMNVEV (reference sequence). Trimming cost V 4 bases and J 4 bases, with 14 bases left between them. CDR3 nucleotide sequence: TGTGCCAGCAGTTACTCGGGACACTTATACAATGAGCAGTTCTTC. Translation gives CASSYSGHLYNEQFF.

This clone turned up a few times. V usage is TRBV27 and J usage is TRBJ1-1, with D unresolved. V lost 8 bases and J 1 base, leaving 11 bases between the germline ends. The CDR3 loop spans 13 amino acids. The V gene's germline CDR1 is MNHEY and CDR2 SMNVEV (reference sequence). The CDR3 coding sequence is TGTGCCAGCGGTTGGGAGGGGAACACTGAAGCTTTCTTT. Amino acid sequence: CASGWEGNTEAFF.